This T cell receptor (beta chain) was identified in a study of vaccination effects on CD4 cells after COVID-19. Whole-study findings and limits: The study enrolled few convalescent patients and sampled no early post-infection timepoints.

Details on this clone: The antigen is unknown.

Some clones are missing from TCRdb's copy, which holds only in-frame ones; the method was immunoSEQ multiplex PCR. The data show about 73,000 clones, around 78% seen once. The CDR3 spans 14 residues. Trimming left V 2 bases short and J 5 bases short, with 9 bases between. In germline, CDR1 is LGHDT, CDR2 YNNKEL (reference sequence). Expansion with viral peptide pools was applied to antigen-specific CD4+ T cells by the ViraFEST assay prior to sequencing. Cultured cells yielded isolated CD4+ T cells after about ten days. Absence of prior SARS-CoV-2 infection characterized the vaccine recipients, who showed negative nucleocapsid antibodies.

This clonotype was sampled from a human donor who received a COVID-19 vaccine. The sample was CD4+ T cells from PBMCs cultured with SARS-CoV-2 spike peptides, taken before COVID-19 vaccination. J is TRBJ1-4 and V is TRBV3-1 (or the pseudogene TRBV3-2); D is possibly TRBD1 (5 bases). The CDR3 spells CASSQQGSNEKLFF. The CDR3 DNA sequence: TGTGCCAGCAGCCAACAGGGTTCCAATGAAAAACTGTTTTTT.